A single sample is the source of the 11 T cell receptor beta chains below, sequenced in a study of T-cell memory formation after mild COVID-19. MiXCR, run by TCRdb on the 5' RACE reads, gives a single entry per CDR3 protein. The table has about 500,000 distinct CDR3 sequences, roughly 22% seen once. The material sequenced was PBMCs or a T cell subset sorted from them (not recorded which). The receptors derive from an adult woman who had mild COVID-19 (a few samples of this study predate the infection). Cell type and time point are not known.

This clonotype was detected only once. This rearrangement joins TRBV14 to TRBJ1-1; the D is unclear. This CDR3 has 11 residues. Trimming shortened V by 4 bases and J by 10 bases, and 10 bases separated the two germline ends. The germline gives CDR1 SGHDN, CDR2 FVKESK. CDR3 loop: CASSPGRVAFF. CDR3 bases: TGTGCCAGCAGCCCGGGCCGGGTAGCTTTCTTT.

The genes are TRBV5-6 and TRBJ1-1; D is unresolved. Trimming pared 2 bases from V and 3 bases from J, leaving 11 bases between. Germline-derived CDR1 and CDR2 are SGHDT and YYEEEE. The CDR3 spans 14 residues. In nucleotides, the CDR3 is TGTGCCAGCAGCTTTCACCTGGTCGACACTGAAGCTTTCTTT. This gives the protein CASSFHLVDTEAFF.

The table lists this clonotype with a few counts. The chain links TRBV7-9 to TRBJ2-5; D gene unclear. The CDR3 totals 12 residues. V lost 5 bases and J lost 4, with 8 bases in between. Germline V gives CDR1 SEHNR, CDR2 FQNEAQ (reference sequence). The CDR3 coding sequence is TGTGCCAGCAGCCCACGATCAGAGACCCAGTACTTC. It yields the protein CASSPRSETQYF.

The genes are TRBV3-1 and TRBJ2-7; D might be TRBD1 or TRBD2, each matching 6 bases. Deletions cut 1 base from V and 7 bases from J, with 17 bases between. The CDR3 covers 15 residues. Germline V CDR1 and CDR2: LGHDT, YNNKEL (reference sequence). CDR3 residues: CASSQVRTGAKEQYF. The CDR3 region has the DNA TGTGCCAGCAGCCAAGTTCGTACGGGGGCGAAAGAGCAGTACTTC.

This chain joins TRBV19 and TRBJ2-1, with D maybe TRBD2 (6 bases). V shed 7 bases and J shed 8 bases, with 21 bases lying between them. Germline CDR1 is LNHDA and CDR2 is SQIVND (reference sequence). The length of the CDR3 is 15 residues. The CDR3 region has the DNA TGTGCCAGTACGGTGGGAGCTAGCGTTGTCGATGAGCAGTTCTTC. Translation: CASTVGASVVDEQFF.

This chain uses TRBV12-3 or TRBV12-4 with TRBJ1-1; no clear D gene. V lost 3 bases, J lost 1 base, and 15 bases lay in between. This CDR3 is 16 amino acids long. This CDR3 reads CASSLEGRPSNTEAFF. The CDR3, as DNA: TGTGCCAGCAGTTTGGAGGGAAGGCCCTCGAACACTGAAGCTTTCTTT.

This clonotype has just a few counts. This chain joins TRBV6-6 and TRBJ1-2; D unresolved. V lost 4 bases, J lost 1 base, and 4 bases lay in between. CDR3 length equals 12 residues. CDR1 MNHNY and CDR2 SVGAGI come from the germline V gene (reference sequence). CDR3 residues: CASSSLNYGYTF. The CDR3, as DNA: TGTGCCAGCAGTTCCCTTAACTATGGCTACACCTTC.

The V gene is TRBV7-9, the J gene TRBJ1-5; perhaps TRBD1 as D (6 bases). The V and J ends lost 3 bases and 9 bases respectively, with 12 bases between them. The CDR3 totals 13 residues. The V gene's germline CDR1 is SEHNR and CDR2 FQNEAQ (reference sequence). The CDR3 coding sequence is TGTGCCAGCAGCTTCGGACAGATCTCGCCCCAGCATTTT. Encoded protein: CASSFGQISPQHF.

The chain carries TRBV4-1 and TRBJ1-5; D perhaps matches TRBD1 (5 bases). Germline-derived CDR1 and CDR2 are MGHRA and YSYEKL. V was shortened by 8 bases and J by 8 bases, with 22 bases between the two germline ends. The CDR3 sequence is 15 residues long. CDR3 sequence: CASQPRWGRGEPQHF. CDR3 bases: TGCGCCAGCCAGCCAAGATGGGGCCGGGGGGAGCCCCAGCATTTT.

The J gene is TRBJ2-1, the V gene TRBV24-1; TRBD2 agrees at 8 bases. The V gene's germline CDR1 is KGHDR and CDR2 SFDVKD. Trimming at V came to 3 bases and at J to 6 bases, leaving 9 bases not matched to a gene. The CDR3 length is 16 residues. The CDR3 reads CATSDSSGSPLNEQFF. The CDR3 coding sequence is TGTGCCACCAGTGATAGCAGCGGGAGCCCCCTCAATGAGCAGTTCTTC.

This clonotype has more than one count but fewer than ten. The chain recombines TRBV15 with TRBJ2-3; the D gene is possibly TRBD1 (5 bases). V was shortened by 0 bases and J by 7 bases, with 11 bases between the two germline ends. The CDR3 is 14 amino acids. The germline V gene encodes CDR1 LNHNV and CDR2 YYDKDF (reference sequence). Here the CDR3 reads CATSRDRTQNTQYF. Written as DNA, the CDR3 is TGTGCCACCAGCAGAGATCGGACACAAAATACGCAGTATTTT.